This T cell receptor (beta chain) was obtained from a study of regulatory and conventional T cells in RAG deficiency (dated by TCRdb to the late 2010s). The study in broad terms: To compare the diversity and composition of the repertoires of Treg, conventional CD4+ and CD8+ T cells between RAG-deficient patients and healthy controls, the study applied high-throughput TCR beta sequencing.

The research as a whole found: Compared with controls, Omenn syndrome and CID/AS patients had about 99-fold fewer unique TCR beta sequences in Treg cells, whereas the reduction in the other subsets was 7.5 to 10-fold. RAG-deficient patients showed markedly lower Shannon entropy and higher Simpson indices than control T-cell subpopulations. Sorted CD25-high CD127-low cells from Omenn syndrome patients may represent peripherally activated cells rather than bona fide Treg cells. All patient T-cell subsets had shorter CDR3 lengths; Omenn syndrome patients showed >80% Treg-Tconv repertoire overlap at nucleotide and amino acid level. Some T-cell subset analyses were not performed for some subjects.

CDR1 is given as LNHNV and CDR2 as YYDKDF, both from the germline V gene (reference sequence). The CDR3 has 12 amino acids, counting the end cysteine and phenylalanine. Solely the CDR3 DNA is kept, with 36 bases framed from the first base. Deletion took 0 bases off V and 7 bases off J, with a span of 7 bases between the germline ends. Libraries were made using the immunoSEQ multiplex PCR assay. Genomic DNA from the sorted T-cell subsets was used to amplify rearranged TCR beta chain products, which were then sequenced. For the original study's pipeline: Shannon entropy and Simpson indices were used to measure how diverse the repertoire of productive TCR beta rearrangements was. Clonal expansion was assessed using the summed frequency of the 100 most abundant productive TCR beta clonotypes among total reads. The TRB repertoires were scored with a self-reactivity index built on which amino acids appear at CDR3beta positions 6 and 7. Repertoire analyses used two-way ANOVA; flow cytometric analyses used Student t or Mann-Whitney tests. Sourced from immuneACCESS, this table was stored by TCRdb with only in-frame sequences that have V and J called. A share of the clones is absent; for the studies checked, an unresolved V gene accounts for under half, and the remainder has no known explanation. V and J calls and clone size are given by that table; D and trimming were obtained from the DNA. The sample records 20,000 to 25,000 clones, roughly 96% of which are singletons. 1% to 1.5% of the sample is in the top ten clones.

Conventional CD4+ T cells were purified from blood as CD25-low CD127-high cells before genomic DNA extraction. Repertoire analyses used eight healthy control donors as the comparison group. About this clone itself: The specificity of this receptor is unknown. No per-base quality is available; no much larger clone lies one base away.

This sample also appeared in a second study, on regulatory T cells. Reported in the second study: For the multiplex PCR, 52 forward TRBV primers and 13 reverse TRBJ primers were used, and amplification bias was corrected with both assay-based and computational methods. Repertoires from patients had restricted unique TRB V-J pairs and skewed V and J gene usage, with the strongest effect in regulatory T cells. Between CD3G-deficient patients and healthy controls, the study compared T-cell receptor beta repertoires in sorted regulatory T cells, conventional CD4+ T cells and CD8+ T cells. Peripheral blood mononuclear cells were isolated by Ficoll density separation. Within the immunoSEQ assay, multiplex PCR amplified rearranged TRB loci from genomic DNA. TRB amplicons were sequenced using an Illumina HiSeq platform. Raw sequences were error-filtered and aligned to reference gene sequences by custom algorithms and were subsequently analyzed with the immunoSEQ online tools. Productive and nonproductive TRB rearrangement frequencies were evaluated among both unique and total sequences. For group comparisons, t tests, Mann-Whitney tests or two-way ANOVA were performed in Prism software.

This TCR was sampled from a human donor in good health. This chain is built from TRBV15 and TRBJ2-7; matching of 5 bases hints at TRBD2 as the D gene. The sequenced material came from CD25- CD4+ T cells sorted from blood. The CDR3 region has the sequence CATSRDRREQYF. The DNA sequence is TGTGCCACCAGCAGAGATCGGAGGGAGCAGTACTTC. The CDR3 plus the reference TRBV15 and TRBJ2-7 genes for the other parts give the full variable domain: DAMVIQNPRYQVTQFGKPVTLSCSQTLNHNVMYWYQQKSSQAPKLLFHYYDKDFNNEADTPDNFQSRRPNTSFCFLDIRSPGLGDTAMYLCATSRDRREQYFGPGTRLTVT.